The 5 T cell receptor beta chains below all came from one sample that was sequenced in a study of early T cells in non-severe SARS-CoV-2 infection. TCRdb reanalysed the 5' RACE reads using MiXCR and keeps one entry per CDR3 protein. This sample has fewer than 50,000 distinct CDR3 sequences, with about 4% found just once. Sequencing was done on a sample of whole blood. The source of these receptors is an adult who was a healthcare worker with PCR-confirmed SARS-CoV-2 infection or an uninfected control (not recorded which).

This clonotype was observed at least ten times. The J gene is TRBJ2-7, the V gene TRBV19, with 10 bases lining up with TRBD2. The germline CDR1 and CDR2 sequences are LNHDA and SQIVND (reference sequence). The CDR3 has 17 amino acids. V gave up 6 bases and J gave up 3 bases; unmatched junction bases: 14. The CDR3 DNA sequence: TGTGCCAGTAGGCCGACAGTACCACAGCGGGGGGGCTACGAGCAGTACTTC. Protein sequence: CASRPTVPQRGGYEQYF.

The table lists this clonotype with many counts. The chain uses TRBV6-5 and TRBJ2-3, with D tentatively TRBD1 or TRBD2 (5 bases each). CDR3 length: 15 residues. From germline, CDR1 is MNHEY and CDR2 SVGAGI. V dropped 2 bases and J dropped 4 bases, with 13 bases sitting between them. The CDR3 loop is CASSYGGPAADTQYF. The CDR3 nucleotides read TGTGCCAGCAGTTACGGGGGACCGGCGGCAGATACGCAGTATTTT.

This clonotype was seen ten or more times. The rearrangement links TRBV9 to TRBJ2-7; D perhaps matches TRBD1 (6 bases). CDR1 is SGDLS, CDR2 YYNGEE, per germline. Trimming pared 0 bases from V and 2 bases from J, leaving 12 bases between. This CDR3 is 15 amino acids long. For the CDR3, the DNA is TGTGCCAGCAGCGTAGTACCGGACAGTCCCTACGAGCAGTACTTC. It yields the protein CASSVVPDSPYEQYF.

The table lists this clonotype with many counts. V usage is TRBV24-1 and J usage is TRBJ2-3; no clear D gene. Trimming shortened V by 1 base and J by 0 bases, and 10 bases separated the two germline ends. The CDR3 has 16 amino acids. Germline-derived CDR1 and CDR2 are KGHDR and SFDVKD. In DNA, the CDR3 is TGTGCCACCAGTGATTTAAGGGATTCTAGCACAGATACGCAGTATTTT. Its translation is CATSDLRDSSTDTQYF.

V and J are TRBV7-9 and TRBJ2-7; D is perhaps TRBD2 (8 bases). CDR1 and CDR2 (germline): SEHNR, FQNEAQ (reference sequence). This CDR3 contains 15 residues. The V and J ends lost 8 bases and 1 base respectively, with 18 bases between them. The chain's CDR3 is CASAGRGPDSYEQYF. CDR3 DNA: TGTGCCAGCGCCGGGAGGGGGCCCGATTCCTACGAGCAGTACTTC.